This T cell receptor beta chain emerged from a study of shared clonotypes between healthy human individuals. Whole-study results and caveats: Generally, naive subsets came out with larger estimated richness than memory subsets. Only blood was sampled; tissue repertoires likely differ.

On this clone itself: The antigen remains unidentified.

TCRdb keeps only in-frame clones here, not all; method: immunoSEQ multiplex PCR. The top ten hold less than 1.5% of the sample, which has 850,000 to 1,200,000 clones, approximately 76% seen once. V lost 3 bases and J lost 6, with 18 bases in between. The CDR3 is 15 residues long. Germline lookup yields CDR1 GTSNPN and CDR2 SVGIG (reference sequence). This chain connects TRBV30 to TRBJ1-5; D might be TRBD1 (5 bases). Sequencing input: memory CD4+ T cells sorted from blood. Regarding subset: CD45RA-negative fraction. This receptor was taken from a man younger than 30 in good health. The CDR3 protein is CAWSHGLQVPQPQHF. The DNA for the CDR3 is TGTGCCTGGAGCCACGGTCTACAGGTCCCTCAGCCCCAGCATTTT.